This T cell receptor (beta chain) derives from a study of CD8 T cells in ankylosing spondylitis listed by TCRdb under 2017. In terms of the full investigation: The study profiled T cell receptor beta repertoires in healthy donors and ankylosing spondylitis patients to find disease-linked TCR variants. The whole study cohort included some 100 healthy donors and 20 to 30 ankylosing spondylitis patients. Peripheral blood samples were taken, and synovial fluid was additionally collected from ankylosing spondylitis patients.

For sequencing, an Illumina HiSeq 2500 was employed. Quantitative 5'-RACE with molecular barcodes was the method used to prepare the TCR beta libraries. The paper's processing steps were these. Disease-linked TCR variants were identified with a new computational method built on a probabilistic model of VDJ rearrangement. The public sequencing data were trimmed at Q25 with fastp and processed into clonotypes with MiXCR by TCRdb, which kept only in-frame beta chains. Duplicate CDR3 protein sequences are folded into a single record with the most common DNA and genes. In this record, the V and J calls reflect TCRdb's handling and not the investigators' own analysis. The table for this sample lists around 250,000 distinct CDR3 sequences; 18% of them were counted only once. The top ten clones comprise roughly a third of the sample. Taken from the germline V gene (reference sequence), the CDR1 and CDR2 loops are MNHEY and SMNVEV. V is clipped by 6 bases and J by 4 bases, and the sequence between their germline boundaries is 19 bases long. Taken from cysteine to phenylalanine, the CDR3 has 16 residues. The retained sequence is limited to the CDR3, 48 bases, with the frame set at the first base.

Notes on this clonotype: No cognate antigen has been identified for it. Base-call qualities are not available, and no considerably larger clone is one nucleotide away.

Points the paper makes about the study in general: The disease-linked clones were reported to be significantly enriched in matched synovial fluid samples from ankylosing spondylitis patients. Some motif variants were previously reported in synovial fluid and blood of reactive arthritis patients, suggesting common disease-initiation mechanisms. In peripheral blood, the disease-linked clones were found at relatively low frequencies and had a CD8+ phenotype. A TCR beta motif made up of several highly homologous amino acid variants appeared to be characteristic of blood from ankylosing spondylitis patients.

Sequencing input: blood, either unsorted or a sorted T cell fraction (not recorded which). The chain is assembled from TRBV27 and TRBJ2-1, with TRBD2 tentatively as D gene (5 bases match). The source is a male donor with ankylosing spondylitis or in good health (not recorded which). Here is the DNA: TGTGCCAGCAGAGCCGGTGGCGGGCGACTTTACAATGAGCAGTTCTTC. It translates as CASRAGGGRLYNEQFF.